This TCR beta chain was retrieved from a study of response to subunit inactivated influenza vaccine. TCRdb analysed the RT-PCR reads with MiXCR anew, one entry per CDR3 protein. The table lists roughly 540,000 distinct CDR3 sequences, around 21% of them singletons. This CDR3 is 17 amino acids long. The germline V gene has CDR1 SGHAT and CDR2 FQNNGV. The ends were cut back, 5 bases at V and 4 bases at J, with 23 bases in the middle. This clonotype was seen a single time. These data were likewise used in another study, on T cells expressing NK-cell markers. That paper notes: UMIs were included in TCR beta cDNA generated by 5'RACE template switching. Dominant NKG2C+ clonotypes accounted for roughly 1.0-7.0% of CD8+ T cells in about 6 donors.

V is TRBV11-2 and J is TRBJ1-2; perhaps TRBD1 as D (5 bases). This TCR was recovered from a man aged 45 to 65 who received an inactivated influenza vaccine. The sample consisted of CD4+ T cells sorted from PBMCs, taken less than 13 days after vaccination. DNA for the CDR3: TGTGCCAGCAGCCATTACTCCGGGACTGACTCAAGCTATGGCTACACCTTC. Translation: CASSHYSGTDSSYGYTF.